This entry concerns a single T cell receptor beta chain. What it recognizes is unknown. The data originate from a study of cytomegalovirus exposure and HLA in healthy donors. General study points: The study designated about 180 TCR beta chains cytomegalovirus-associated. Researchers reported in a later analysis that a missense DCLRE1C variant was tied to TCR beta V- and J-gene trimming. Several of the most significant clusters appeared linked to common viral pathogens, based on a later analysis. Later on, an analysis tied 15,000 to 20,000 TCR beta sequences to HLA alleles at 0.05 false discovery rate.

In germline, CDR1 is SGDLS, CDR2 YYNGEE. J gave up 3 bases and V 1 base, and 10 bases lay outside the gene matches. The length of the CDR3 is 18 residues. Use of 60 Vbeta and 13 Jbeta primers characterized the PCR. Measured with immunoSEQ multiplex PCR; TCRdb has only the in-frame clones, and not every one. This sample has approximately 100,000 clones; about four fifths occur once, and the top ten carry around 5%. Sequenced input: PBMCs. The chain uses TRBV9 and TRBJ2-3, with 11 bases matching TRBD2. The TCR sequence derives from a woman between 35 and 50 years old in good health and CMV-seronegative. The CDR3 reads CASSVMASGGLGTDTQYF. CDR3 in DNA: TGTGCCAGCAGCGTAATGGCTAGCGGGGGGCTAGGAACAGATACGCAGTATTTT.